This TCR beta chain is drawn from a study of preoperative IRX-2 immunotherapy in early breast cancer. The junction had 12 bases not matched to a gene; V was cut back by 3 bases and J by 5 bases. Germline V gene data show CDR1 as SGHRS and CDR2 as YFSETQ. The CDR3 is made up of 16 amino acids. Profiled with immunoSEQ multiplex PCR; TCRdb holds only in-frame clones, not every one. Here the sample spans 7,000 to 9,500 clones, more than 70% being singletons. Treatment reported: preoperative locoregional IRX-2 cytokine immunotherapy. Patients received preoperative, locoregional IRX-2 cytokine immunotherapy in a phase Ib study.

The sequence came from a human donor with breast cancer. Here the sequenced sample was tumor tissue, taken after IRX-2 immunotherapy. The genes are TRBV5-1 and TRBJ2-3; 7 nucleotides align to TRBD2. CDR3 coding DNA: TGCGCCAGCAGCTCCCTGTTGACTCCTAGCGGAGATACGCAGTATTTT. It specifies CASSSLLTPSGDTQYF. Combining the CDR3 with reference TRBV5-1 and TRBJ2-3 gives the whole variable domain KAGVTQTPRYLIKTRGQQVTLSCSPISGHRSVSWYQQTPGQGLQFLFEYFSETQRNKGNFPGRFSGRQFSNSRSEMNVSTLELGDSALYLCASSSLLTPSGDTQYFGPGTRLTVL.